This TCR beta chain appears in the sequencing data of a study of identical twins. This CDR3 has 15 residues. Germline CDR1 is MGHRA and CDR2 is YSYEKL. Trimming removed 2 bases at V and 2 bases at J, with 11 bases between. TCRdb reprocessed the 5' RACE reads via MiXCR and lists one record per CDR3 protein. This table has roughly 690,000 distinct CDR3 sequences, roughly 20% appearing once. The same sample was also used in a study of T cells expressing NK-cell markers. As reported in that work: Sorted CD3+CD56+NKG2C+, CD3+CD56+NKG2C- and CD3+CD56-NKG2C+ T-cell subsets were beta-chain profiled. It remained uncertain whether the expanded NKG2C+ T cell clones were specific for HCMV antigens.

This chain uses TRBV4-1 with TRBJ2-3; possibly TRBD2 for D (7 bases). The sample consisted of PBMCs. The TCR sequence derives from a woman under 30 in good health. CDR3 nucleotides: TGCGCCAGCAGCCAAAGGGGGGGCAACACAGATACGCAGTATTTT. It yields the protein CASSQRGGNTDTQYF.